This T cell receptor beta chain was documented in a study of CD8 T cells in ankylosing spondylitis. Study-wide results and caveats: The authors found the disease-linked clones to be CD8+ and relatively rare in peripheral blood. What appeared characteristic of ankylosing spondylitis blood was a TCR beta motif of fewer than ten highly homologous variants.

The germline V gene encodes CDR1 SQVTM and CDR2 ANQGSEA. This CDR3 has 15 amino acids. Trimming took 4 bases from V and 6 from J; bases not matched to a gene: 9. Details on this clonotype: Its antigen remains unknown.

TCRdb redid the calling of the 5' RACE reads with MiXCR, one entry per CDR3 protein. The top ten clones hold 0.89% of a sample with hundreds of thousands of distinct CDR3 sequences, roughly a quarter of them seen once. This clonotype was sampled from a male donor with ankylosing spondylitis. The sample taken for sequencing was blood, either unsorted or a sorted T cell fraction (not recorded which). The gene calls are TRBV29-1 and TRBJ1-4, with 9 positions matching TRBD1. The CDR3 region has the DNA TGCAGCGTTGGGAACAGGGGGCAGGGGTATGAAAAACTGTTTTTT. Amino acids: CSVGNRGQGYEKLFF.